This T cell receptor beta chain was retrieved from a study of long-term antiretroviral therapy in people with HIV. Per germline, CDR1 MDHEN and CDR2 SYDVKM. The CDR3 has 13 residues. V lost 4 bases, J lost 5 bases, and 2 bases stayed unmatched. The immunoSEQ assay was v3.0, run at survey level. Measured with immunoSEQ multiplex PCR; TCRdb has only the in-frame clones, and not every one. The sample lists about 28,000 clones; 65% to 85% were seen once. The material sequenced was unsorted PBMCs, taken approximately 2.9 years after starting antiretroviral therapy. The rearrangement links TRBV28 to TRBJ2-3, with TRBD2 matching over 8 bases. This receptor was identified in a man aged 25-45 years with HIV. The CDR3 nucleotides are TGTGCCAGCAGTTCGCTAGCGGGAGATACGCAGTATTTT. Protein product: CASSSLAGDTQYF.